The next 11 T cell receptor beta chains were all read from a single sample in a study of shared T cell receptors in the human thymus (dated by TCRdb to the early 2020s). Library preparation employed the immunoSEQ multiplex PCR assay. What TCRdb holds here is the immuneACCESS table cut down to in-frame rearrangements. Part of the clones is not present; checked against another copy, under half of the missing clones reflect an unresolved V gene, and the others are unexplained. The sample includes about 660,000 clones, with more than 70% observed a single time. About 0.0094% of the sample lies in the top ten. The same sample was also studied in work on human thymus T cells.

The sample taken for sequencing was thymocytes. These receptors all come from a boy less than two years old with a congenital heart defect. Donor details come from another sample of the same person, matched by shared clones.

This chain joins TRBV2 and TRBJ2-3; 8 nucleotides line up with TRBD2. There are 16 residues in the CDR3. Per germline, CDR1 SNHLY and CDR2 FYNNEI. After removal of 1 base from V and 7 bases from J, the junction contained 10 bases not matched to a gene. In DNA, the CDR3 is TGTGCCAGCAGTGAAGTTCGACGGGAGGGCCGGTATACGCAGTATTTT. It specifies CASSEVRREGRYTQYF.

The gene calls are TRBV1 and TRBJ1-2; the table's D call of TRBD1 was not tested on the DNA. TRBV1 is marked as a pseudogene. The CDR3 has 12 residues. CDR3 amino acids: CTRVGQGFVYTF. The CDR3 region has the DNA TGCACCAGGGTGGGACAGGGATTCGTCTACACCTTC.

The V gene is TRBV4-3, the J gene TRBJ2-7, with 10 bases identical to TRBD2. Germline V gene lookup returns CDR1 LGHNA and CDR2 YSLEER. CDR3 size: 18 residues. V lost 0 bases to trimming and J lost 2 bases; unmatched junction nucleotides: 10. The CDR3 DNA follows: TGCGCCAGCAGCCAAGATCCCCCACTAGCGGGGATTGCCTACGAGCAGTACTTC. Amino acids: CASSQDPPLAGIAYEQYF.

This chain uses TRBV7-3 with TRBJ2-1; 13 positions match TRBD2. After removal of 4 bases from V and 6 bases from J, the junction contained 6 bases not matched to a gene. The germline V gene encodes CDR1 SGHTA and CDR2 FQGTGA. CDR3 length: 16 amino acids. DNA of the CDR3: TGTGCCAGCAGCTCGCACGGGACTAGCGGGGTCAATGAGCAGTTCTTC. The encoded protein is CASSSHGTSGVNEQFF.

This CDR3 reads CASSLVLCRGPHEQYF. The CDR3, as DNA: TGCGCCAGCAGCTTGGTCCTTTGCAGGGGGCCGCACGAGCAGTACTTC. The chain has TRBV5-1 and TRBJ2-7; 8 nucleotides match TRBD1. J lost 5 bases, V lost 0 bases, and 10 bases had no gene match. CDR3 length equals 16 residues. The V gene's germline CDR1 is SGHRS and CDR2 YFSETQ.

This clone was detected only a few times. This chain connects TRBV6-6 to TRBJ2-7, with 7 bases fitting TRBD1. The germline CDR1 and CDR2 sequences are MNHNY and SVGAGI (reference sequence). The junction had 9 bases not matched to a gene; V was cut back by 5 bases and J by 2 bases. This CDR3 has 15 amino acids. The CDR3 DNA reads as TGTGCCAGCAGTCTACTGGGACAGCCAACCTACGAGCAGTACTTC. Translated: CASSLLGQPTYEQYF.

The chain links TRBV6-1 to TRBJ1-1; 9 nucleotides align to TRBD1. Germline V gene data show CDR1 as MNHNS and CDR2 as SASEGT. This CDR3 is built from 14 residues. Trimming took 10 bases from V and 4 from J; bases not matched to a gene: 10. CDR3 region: CAISRDREFTEAFF. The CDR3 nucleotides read TGTGCCATCAGCCGGGACAGGGAATTCACTGAAGCTTTCTTT.

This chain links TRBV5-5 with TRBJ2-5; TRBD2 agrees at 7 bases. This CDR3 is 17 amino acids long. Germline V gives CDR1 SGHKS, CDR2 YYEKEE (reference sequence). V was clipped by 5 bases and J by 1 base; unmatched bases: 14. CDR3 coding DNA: TGTGCCAGCAGTCAAAAGGTGGGGACTATCACCCAAGAGACCCAGTACTTC. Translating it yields CASSQKVGTITQETQYF.

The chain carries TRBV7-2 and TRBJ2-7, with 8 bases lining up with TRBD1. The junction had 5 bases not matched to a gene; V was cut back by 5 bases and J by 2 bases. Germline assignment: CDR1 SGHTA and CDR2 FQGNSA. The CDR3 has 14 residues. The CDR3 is CASSRPGQAYEQYF. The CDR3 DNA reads TGTGCCAGCAGCCGACCGGGACAGGCCTACGAGCAGTACTTC.

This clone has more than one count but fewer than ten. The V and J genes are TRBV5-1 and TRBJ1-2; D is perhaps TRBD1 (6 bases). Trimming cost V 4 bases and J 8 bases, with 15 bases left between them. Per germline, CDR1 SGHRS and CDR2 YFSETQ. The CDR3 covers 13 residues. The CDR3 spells CASSQGPGAGYTF. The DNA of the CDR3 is TGCGCCAGCAGCCAGGGACCAGGGGCCGGCTACACCTTC.

The CDR3 protein is CASSRGDTQYF. CDR3 DNA sequence: TGTGCCAGCAGCCGGGGGGATACGCAGTATTTT. The chain recombines TRBV7-2 with TRBJ2-3, with a weak D call TRBD2 (6 bases). The length of the CDR3 is 11 residues. The V and J ends lost 5 bases and 6 bases respectively, with 6 bases between them. The germline gives CDR1 SGHTA, CDR2 FQGNSA. Variable domain in full (rest from reference TRBV7-2 and TRBJ2-3): GAGVSQSPSNKVTEKGKDVELRCDPISGHTALYWYRQSLGQGLEFLIYFQGNSAPDKSGLPSDRFSAERTGGSVSTLTIQRTQQEDSAVYLCASSRGDTQYFGPGTRLTVL.